This is a list of T cell receptor beta chains from one sample in a study of CD8 T cells in Susac syndrome. A single record per CDR3 protein comes from TCRdb applying MiXCR to the immunoSEQ multiplex PCR reads. Of about 140,000 distinct CDR3 sequences listed, about 95% were seen once; the top ten hold over 0.1%. Source material: CD4+ T cells from PBMCs. These receptors were taken from a human donor with multiple sclerosis. Both conserved end residues are part of each CDR3. A D gene is named only where the DNA matches it firmly. Expanded clones are given a class, and other clones once, few, many or no size at all.

J: TRBJ2-7; V: TRBV24-1; size: NA; D: NA; DNA: TGTGCCACCAGTTTCGGGGATTCCATCTACGAGCAGTACTTC; CDR3: CATSFGDSIYEQYF
J: TRBJ2-5; V: TRBV19; size: NA; D: NA; DNA: TGTGCCAGTGCCCTGAACTTTGGATTCCAAGAGACCCAGTACTTC; CDR3: CASALNFGFQETQYF
J: TRBJ1-2; V: TRBV2; size: NA; D: NA; DNA: TGTGCCAGCCGGGCCGCCTATGGCTACACCTTC; CDR3: CASRAAYGYTF
J: TRBJ2-7; V: TRBV12-3/TRBV12-4; size: NA; D: NA; DNA: TGTGCCAGCAGTTCCCCCTGGGGGGCGGAAACCTACGAGCAGTACTTC; CDR3: CASSSPWGAETYEQYF
J: TRBJ1-2; V: TRBV6-6; size: once; D: NA; DNA: TGTGCCAGCAGTTACCCGAGCCCTGGGGATGGCTACACCTTC; CDR3: CASSYPSPGDGYTF
J: TRBJ2-5; V: TRBV27; size: NA; D: NA; DNA: TGTGCCAGCAGTTTGCAGGGAACAAGAGAGACCCAGTACTTC; CDR3: CASSLQGTRETQYF
J: TRBJ2-5; V: TRBV20-1; size: NA; D: TRBD2; DNA: TGCAGTGCTAGAGATCGGGCGGGAGAGGGATGGAAGACCCAGTACTTC; CDR3: CSARDRAGEGWKTQYF
J: TRBJ2-4; V: TRBV4-3; size: NA; D: TRBD1; DNA: TGCGCCAGCAGCCACTTACAGGGGGCCGAAAACATTCAGTACTTC; CDR3: CASSHLQGAENIQYF
J: TRBJ1-6; V: TRBV5-1; size: few; D: NA; DNA: TGCGCCAGCAGCTTGTCCGGGGAAGGACCCCTCCACTTT; CDR3: CASSLSGEGPLHF
J: TRBJ2-7; V: TRBV28; size: NA; D: NA; DNA: TGTGCCAGCAGTACCGGTAACCCCTACGAGCAGTACTTC; CDR3: CASSTGNPYEQYF
J: TRBJ1-2; V: TRBV24-1; size: NA; D: NA; DNA: TGTGCCACCAGCACGGCGGGGCTCTATGGCTACACCTTC; CDR3: CATSTAGLYGYTF
J: TRBJ2-3; V: TRBV6-5; size: NA; D: NA; DNA: TGTGCCAGCAGTTACAGGAATACGCAGTATTTT; CDR3: CASSYRNTQYF
J: TRBJ2-1; V: TRBV3-1; size: once; D: NA; DNA: TGTGCCAGCAGCCAATCCCAGGGCCGCGCCTACAATGAGCAGTTCTTC; CDR3: CASSQSQGRAYNEQFF
J: TRBJ1-2; V: TRBV20-1; size: NA; D: TRBD1; DNA: TGCAGTGCCCAGAAGACAGGGGGAAATGGCTACACCTTC; CDR3: CSAQKTGGNGYTF
J: TRBJ1-6; V: TRBV2; size: NA; D: NA; DNA: TGTGCCAGCAGTCTTGGGGGCGGTTCACCCCTCCACTTT; CDR3: CASSLGGGSPLHF
J: TRBJ2-3; V: TRBV7-6; size: few; D: NA; DNA: TGTGCCAGCAGCTTGGGGGCCGGCACAGATACGCAGTATTTT; CDR3: CASSLGAGTDTQYF
J: TRBJ2-7; V: TRBV27; size: NA; D: TRBD1; DNA: TGTGCCAGCAGTTTGTTGGGGACAGGCAGCTCCTACGAGCAGTACTTC; CDR3: CASSLLGTGSSYEQYF
J: TRBJ2-7; V: TRBV6-5; size: once; D: TRBD1; DNA: TGTGCCAGCAGTTACAAGGGAGGACAGGGGCATCACCCGGAGTACTTC; CDR3: CASSYKGGQGHHPEYF
J: TRBJ2-3; V: TRBV30; size: NA; D: NA; DNA: TGTGCCTGGGGGGTGGGAGATACGCAGTATTTT; CDR3: CAWGVGDTQYF
J: TRBJ2-5; V: TRBV5-1; size: NA; D: TRBD2; DNA: TGCGCCAGCGGGGAAATAGCGGGTTTGCCCGCGGAGGAGACCCAGTACTTC; CDR3: CASGEIAGLPAEETQYF
J: TRBJ2-7; V: TRBV15; size: NA; D: NA; DNA: TGTGCCACCAGCAGAGATCTGCGCGACGAGCAGTACTTC; CDR3: CATSRDLRDEQYF
J: TRBJ2-5; V: TRBV5-4; size: NA; D: NA; DNA: TGTGCCAGCAGCTTGCAGCTTCAAGAGACCCAGTACTTC; CDR3: CASSLQLQETQYF
J: TRBJ2-5; V: TRBV7-2; size: NA; D: NA; DNA: TGTGCCAGCAGCCGTTGGCGAGCGAGCCAAGAGACCCAGTACTTC; CDR3: CASSRWRASQETQYF
J: TRBJ1-1; V: TRBV28; size: NA; D: NA; DNA: TGTGCCAGCAGTTTATCCTTCAGGGCAACGGACACTGAAGCTTTCTTT; CDR3: CASSLSFRATDTEAFF
J: TRBJ1-2; V: TRBV9; size: NA; D: TRBD1; DNA: TGTGCCAGCAGCCTCACTACAGGGGCTGGGGGCTACACCTTC; CDR3: CASSLTTGAGGYTF
J: TRBJ2-3; V: TRBV6-5; size: once; D: NA; DNA: TGTGCCAGCACGGTACCTTACACAGATACGCAGTATTTT; CDR3: CASTVPYTDTQYF
J: TRBJ2-1; V: TRBV7-3; size: NA; D: NA; DNA: TGTGCCAGCAGCCCGGACCTCGTCGGTGAGCAGTTCTTC; CDR3: CASSPDLVGEQFF
J: TRBJ1-5; V: TRBV6-2/TRBV6-3; size: NA; D: NA; DNA: TGTGCCAGCAGACTGACAGTGGGTAGCAATCAGCCCCAGCATTTT; CDR3: CASRLTVGSNQPQHF
J: TRBJ2-7; V: TRBV6-5; size: few; D: NA; DNA: TGTGCCAGCAGTCCTCACTACGAGCAGTACTTC; CDR3: CASSPHYEQYF
J: TRBJ2-7; V: TRBV20-1; size: NA; D: NA; DNA: TGCAGTGCTAGAGATGATATGGCGGGGGCCCACTACGAGCAGTACTTC; CDR3: CSARDDMAGAHYEQYF
J: TRBJ1-5; V: TRBV20-1; size: once; D: NA; DNA: TGCAGTGCCGGGAAAGCTATTAGCAATCAGCCCCAGCATTTT; CDR3: CSAGKAISNQPQHF
J: TRBJ2-3; V: TRBV29-1; size: NA; D: NA; DNA: TGCAGCGTTGCCTCCCCTAGCACAGATACGCAGTATTTT; CDR3: CSVASPSTDTQYF
J: TRBJ2-7; V: TRBV20-1; size: NA; D: NA; DNA: TGCACCTTCCGACAGGTGTCCAACGAGCAGTACTTC; CDR3: CTFRQVSNEQYF
J: TRBJ2-3; V: TRBV29-1; size: NA; D: TRBD1; DNA: TGCAGCGTACGGACAGGGCCAGATACGCAGTATTTT; CDR3: CSVRTGPDTQYF
J: TRBJ2-1; V: TRBV9; size: NA; D: TRBD2; DNA: TGTGCCAGCAGCGTAGCTTTGGTTACTAGCGGAGACAATGAGCAGTTCTTC; CDR3: CASSVALVTSGDNEQFF
J: TRBJ2-2; V: TRBV20-1; size: NA; D: NA; DNA: TGCAGTGCTAGAGTAGGGCAGGGGAACACCGGGGAGCTGTTTTTT; CDR3: CSARVGQGNTGELFF
J: TRBJ2-3; V: TRBV12-3/TRBV12-4; size: NA; D: TRBD1; DNA: TGTGCCAGCAGTTTCCCCCCGGACAGGGATGTAGATACGCAGTATTTT; CDR3: CASSFPPDRDVDTQYF
J: TRBJ2-3; V: TRBV7-3; size: NA; D: NA; DNA: TGTGCCAGCAGCTTAGTGGGGCGTGACACAGATACGCAGTATTTT; CDR3: CASSLVGRDTDTQYF
J: TRBJ1-5; V: TRBV7-9; size: NA; D: NA; DNA: TGTGCCAGCAGCTTAGTTACAGTTGATCAGCCCCAGCATTTT; CDR3: CASSLVTVDQPQHF
J: TRBJ2-3; V: TRBV5-4; size: NA; D: NA; DNA: TGTGCCAGCAGTAGAGAGACAGTCACAGATACGCAGTATTTT; CDR3: CASSRETVTDTQYF
J: TRBJ1-1; V: TRBV12-3/TRBV12-4; size: NA; D: NA; DNA: TGTGCCAGCACCAAGACCGCGAACACTGAAGCTTTCTTT; CDR3: CASTKTANTEAFF
J: TRBJ1-5; V: TRBV5-6; size: NA; D: NA; DNA: TGTGCCAGCAGCTTCAGGGGAAGGGATCAGCCCCAGCATTTT; CDR3: CASSFRGRDQPQHF
J: TRBJ1-2; V: TRBV28; size: once; D: NA; DNA: TGTGCCAGCAGTTTATTAGGGGATGGCTACACCTTC; CDR3: CASSLLGDGYTF
J: TRBJ1-1; V: TRBV30; size: NA; D: NA; DNA: TGTGCCTGGAGTGTTAATAACCTGAACACTGAAGCTTTCTTT; CDR3: CAWSVNNLNTEAFF
J: TRBJ2-3; V: TRBV20-1; size: NA; D: TRBD2; DNA: TGCAGTGCTATTTCGGGAGCGGGAGGCTCAGATACGCAGTATTTT; CDR3: CSAISGAGGSDTQYF
J: TRBJ2-1; V: TRBV28; size: NA; D: NA; DNA: TGTGCCAGCGAAGGGCCCTCAATGAGGAAGTACTTC; CDR3: CASEGPSMRKYF
J: TRBJ1-5; V: TRBV27; size: NA; D: NA; DNA: TGTGCCAGCAGTTCCGGCTACCTCGATCAGCCCCAGCATTTT; CDR3: CASSSGYLDQPQHF
J: TRBJ2-5; V: TRBV14; size: few; D: NA; DNA: TGTGCCAGCAGCCAAGTTAGAGAGACCCAGTACTTC; CDR3: CASSQVRETQYF
J: TRBJ2-7; V: TRBV12-3/TRBV12-4; size: NA; D: NA; DNA: TGTGCCAGCAGTTTCAGTGGTAGCTACGAGCAGTACTTC; CDR3: CASSFSGSYEQYF
J: TRBJ2-1; V: TRBV20-1; size: NA; D: NA; DNA: TGCAGTGCTAGCCGCGGGGGCCCAAACAATGAGCAGTTCTTC; CDR3: CSASRGGPNNEQFF
J: TRBJ1-6; V: TRBV30; size: NA; D: NA; DNA: TGTGCCTGGTCAGGGTACGGGAATTCACCCCTCCACTTT; CDR3: CAWSGYGNSPLHF
J: TRBJ1-6; V: TRBV12-3/TRBV12-4; size: NA; D: NA; DNA: TGTGCCAGCAGTCGGCGACAGTCCTATAATTCACCCCTCCACTTT; CDR3: CASSRRQSYNSPLHF